Shown below are 7 T cell receptor beta chains from a single sample sequenced in a study of metastatic and nonmetastatic thyroid tumors. TCRdb re-called clones from the PCR reads using MiXCR. The repertoire holds 22,000 or so clones, with around 21% as singletons. No patient received treatment before thyroid surgery. Sequencing was carried out using blood. These TCRs come from a female donor with papillary thyroid cancer or a benign thyroid nodule (not recorded which). Some clones in this sample may be carry-over from other donors' samples.

The J gene is TRBJ2-7, the V gene TRBV15; D unresolved. The V and J ends lost 0 bases and 0 bases respectively, with 12 bases between them. The CDR3 runs 16 residues. CDR1 is LNHNV and CDR2 is YYDKDF in the germline V gene (reference sequence). DNA for the CDR3: TGTGCCACCAGCAGAGATTCGACGGAAAGCTCCTACGAGCAGTACTTC. Residues: CATSRDSTESSYEQYF.

This clone was detected many times. CDR3 in DNA: TGTGCCAGCAGCGTATTACAGGGACTTTACAATGAGCAGTTCTTC. It is translated as CASSVLQGLYNEQFF. The gene calls are TRBV9 and TRBJ2-1, with D perhaps TRBD1 or TRBD2 (6 bases each). The CDR3 has 15 amino acids. V shed 1 base and J shed 4 bases, with 12 bases lying between them. Germline V gene sequence: CDR1 SGDLS, CDR2 YYNGEE.

This clone was detected only a few times. V usage is TRBV6-1 and J usage is TRBJ2-4; either TRBD1 or TRBD2 may supply D (5 bases each). Deletions cut 6 bases from V and 7 bases from J, with 16 bases between. The length of the CDR3 is 14 residues. Germline V gene data show CDR1 as MNHNS and CDR2 as SASEGT. The DNA of the CDR3 is TGTGCCAGCAGCCCGGGACCGCTTGGGAACATTCAGTACTTC. Encoded protein: CASSPGPLGNIQYF.

This clone came up once. The J gene is TRBJ2-7, the V gene TRBV20-1, with 7 bases identical to TRBD2. The CDR3 extends over 19 amino acids. The V gene end was trimmed by 4 bases and the J gene end by 5 bases; junction bases not matched to a gene: 26. Germline lookup yields CDR1 DFQATT and CDR2 SNEGSKA (reference sequence). CDR3 nucleotide sequence: TGCAGTGCTACTGGCACTAGCGAGAGGGACGCTTCTCGGTTACACGAGCAGTACTTC. It encodes CSATGTSERDASRLHEQYF.

In the case of this clone: One junction end disagrees with the germline gene, perhaps due to a read error. The V call is TRBV24-1, the J call TRBJ2-3; D might be TRBD1 (6 bases). The CDR3 runs to 16 residues. In germline, CDR1 is KGHDR, CDR2 SFDVKD. CDR3 protein: CATSDQGMKESDTQYF. The CDR3 DNA reads TGTGCCACCAGTGATCAGGGGATGAAGGAGTCAGATACGCAGTACTTT.

This clone was recorded many times. Other DNA sequences from this sample encode an identical CDR3 as well. The rearrangement uses TRBV5-6 and TRBJ2-1; no clear D. The CDR3 runs 12 residues. The germline V and J ends were trimmed by 4 bases and 7 bases, with 9 bases remaining between them. Germline-derived CDR1 and CDR2 are SGHDT and YYEEEE. CDR3 loop: CASSPNGNEQFF. CDR3 coding DNA: TGTGCCAGCAGCCCTAACGGGAATGAGCAGTTCTTC.

The sample holds many counts of this clone. The chain employs TRBV7-2 and TRBJ2-4, with D unresolved. CDR1 and CDR2 (germline): SGHTA, FQGNSA. The CDR3 is 12 amino acids. The V and J ends lost 3 bases and 4 bases respectively, with 4 bases between them. This CDR3 reads CASSLIKNIQYF. The CDR3 region has the DNA TGTGCCAGCAGCTTGATTAAAAACATTCAGTACTTC.